Sequencing of this TCR beta chain was carried out in a study of blood T cell repertoires in COVID-19. Study in general: PBMCs, B-cell-depleted T cells, or T cells were the source of the cDNA or gDNA that made up the material.

Assay used: immunoSEQ multiplex PCR; TCRdb lists only in-frame clones, some missing. Here the sample spans around 180,000 clones, roughly 82% being singletons. Across about two dozen US areas, participants ranged in age from 18 to 89 years. Clinical histories supplied by participants themselves formed the basis of cohort assignment. Trimming pared 5 bases from V and 1 base from J, leaving 13 bases between. The CDR3 runs to 15 residues. CDR1 and CDR2 (germline): MNHEY, SVGAGI. The chain combines TRBV6-5 with TRBJ2-3; D perhaps matches TRBD2 (6 bases). The origin of this receptor is a woman in her twenties or thirties who had recovered from COVID-19. The sample consisted of PBMCs or T cells enriched from blood (not recorded which). CDR3 in amino acids: CASSNLAARTDTQYF. In DNA, the CDR3 is TGTGCCAGCAGTAACTTAGCGGCGCGCACAGATACGCAGTATTTT.